In this sample, the clone carrying this T cell receptor (beta chain) turned up a few times. Its antigen is not known. This specimen comes from a study of CD8 T cells in ankylosing spondylitis. Notes on the study in general: Relatively scarce in peripheral blood, disease-linked clones were CD8+. Characteristic, it appeared, of ankylosing spondylitis blood was a TCR beta motif of 7 or 8 highly homologous variants.

V was pared by 0 bases and J by 5 bases, with 10 bases between. This CDR3 spans 14 amino acids. Germline V gene lookup returns CDR1 MNHEY and CDR2 SMNVEV (reference sequence). With molecular barcodes, quantitative 5'-RACE was used to make the TCR beta libraries. TCRdb called the 5' RACE reads again in MiXCR, with one record for every CDR3 protein. The repertoire holds fewer than 550,000 distinct CDR3 sequences, with less than 6% as singletons. This sequence was found in a male donor with ankylosing spondylitis. The genes are TRBV27 and TRBJ2-5, with D unresolved. Sample: blood, either unsorted or a sorted T cell fraction (not recorded which). In DNA, the CDR3 is TGTGCCAGCAGTTTATCGCGAACCCCGGAGACCCAGTACTTC. It translates to CASSLSRTPETQYF.